A single sample is the source of the 19 T cell receptor beta chains below, sequenced in a study of T-cell reconstitution after alpha-beta-depleted transplantation in children. Unique molecular identifiers were used to barcode this TCRbeta library. TCRdb fed the PCR reads into MiXCR, producing one record per CDR3 protein. The profile shows about 1,000,000 distinct CDR3 sequences, about 31% of them singletons. The material sequenced was PBMCs, mostly from graft donor cells, taken 360 days after TCRalphabeta/CD19-depleted stem cell transplant. The receptors come from a boy younger than two who had a stem cell transplant for SCID, so the T cells may come from the graft donor.

The sample holds a few counts of this clonotype. The V gene is TRBV29-1, the J gene TRBJ2-2; D not certain. Trimming pared 3 bases from V and 7 bases from J, leaving 9 bases between. The CDR3 length is 12 residues. The germline CDR1 and CDR2 sequences are SQVTM and ANQGSEA. CDR3 sequence (DNA): TGCAGCGTTGAGGTCCCGAACGGGGAGCTGTTTTTT. Translation: CSVEVPNGELFF.

This clonotype was detected a few times. The chain has TRBV29-1 and TRBJ2-1; the D gene is possibly TRBD1 (6 bases). The CDR3 length is 14 residues. CDR1 is SQVTM, CDR2 ANQGSEA, per germline. The V end was cut by 0 bases, the J end by 4 bases, with 10 bases between. The CDR3 region has the DNA TGCAGCGTTGAAGATCTTGGACAGTACAATGAGCAGTTCTTC. The encoded protein is CSVEDLGQYNEQFF.

This clonotype showed up just a few times. The chain employs TRBV5-1 and TRBJ2-7; a weak D match, TRBD2 (6 bases). CDR3 size: 15 residues. The V end was cut by 3 bases, the J end by 0 bases, with 13 bases between. CDR1 and CDR2 (germline): SGHRS, YFSETQ. Here the CDR3 reads CASSSFSGLSYEQYF. The CDR3 bases are TGCGCCAGCAGCTCATTCTCGGGACTCTCCTACGAGCAGTACTTC. Together with reference TRBV5-1 and TRBJ2-7, the CDR3 gives the full variable domain: KAGVTQTPRYLIKTRGQQVTLSCSPISGHRSVSWYQQTPGQGLQFLFEYFSETQRNKGNFPGRFSGRQFSNSRSEMNVSTLELGDSALYLCASSSFSGLSYEQYFGPGTRLTVT.

There are a few counts of this clonotype. The chain couples TRBV5-6 to TRBJ2-7; no definite D call. Germline V gene sequence: CDR1 SGHDT, CDR2 YYEEEE. The CDR3 runs to 14 residues. Trimming took 4 bases from V and 2 from J, leaving 13 bases between them. The CDR3 protein is CASSRTASPYEQYF. The DNA of the CDR3 is TGTGCCAGCAGCCGGACCGCCTCTCCCTACGAGCAGTACTTC.

The chain recombines TRBV20-1 with TRBJ2-3; unclear D gene. Trimming cost V 2 bases and J 5 bases, with 11 bases left between them. CDR1 is DFQATT and CDR2 is SNEGSKA in the germline V gene (reference sequence). The CDR3 totals 13 residues. CDR3 loop: CSARSLVGDTQYF. The CDR3, as DNA: TGCAGTGCTAGAAGCCTAGTTGGAGATACGCAGTATTTT.

The chain links TRBV5-1 to TRBJ1-6, with a possible D match to TRBD1 (5 bases). Germline CDR1 and CDR2: SGHRS and YFSETQ. The CDR3 is 18 residues long. The V and J ends lost 1 base and 7 bases respectively, with 21 bases between them. This CDR3 is CASSLTARGPQWNSPLHF. The CDR3 DNA reads as TGCGCCAGCAGCTTGACGGCGAGGGGTCCCCAGTGGAATTCACCCCTCCACTTT.

This clonotype was seen a few times. The CDR3 loop reads CATSDLSISGNTIYF. The CDR3 DNA sequence: TGTGCCACCAGTGATTTATCAATATCTGGAAACACCATATATTTT. This chain links TRBV24-1 with TRBJ1-3; D is undetermined. Trimming shortened V by 1 base and J by 1 base, and 7 bases separated the two germline ends. The germline V gene encodes CDR1 KGHDR and CDR2 SFDVKD. The CDR3 extends over 15 amino acids.

This clonotype was picked up a small number of times. The chain uses TRBV4-3 and TRBJ1-5, with D unresolved. Germline V gene data show CDR1 as LGHNA and CDR2 as YSLEER. CDR3 size: 15 residues. V dropped 0 bases and J dropped 9 bases, with 15 bases sitting between them. CDR3 sequence (DNA): TGCGCCAGCAGCCAAGATTTAGGGTGGGTGGGGCCCCAGCATTTT. Translation: CASSQDLGWVGPQHF.

This clonotype was seen only a few times. This chain links TRBV12-3 or TRBV12-4 with TRBJ2-1, with 10 bases that match TRBD1. This CDR3 comprises 15 residues. Germline trimming cut 6 bases from V and 6 bases from J; bases unmatched to any gene: 8. For the CDR3, the DNA is TGTGCCAGCAGCCACTTAGGACAGGGGGTCAATGAGCAGTTCTTC. Translation: CASSHLGQGVNEQFF.

The chain couples TRBV9 to TRBJ2-7, with 8 nucleotides matching TRBD1. Germline V gene sequence: CDR1 SGDLS, CDR2 YYNGEE. V trimming: 0 bases; J trimming: 1 base; junction bases outside the gene matches: 3. This CDR3 has 15 residues. The chain's CDR3 is CASSVGQGYSYEQYF. In DNA, the CDR3 is TGTGCCAGCAGCGTAGGACAGGGGTATTCCTACGAGCAGTACTTC. Combining the CDR3 with reference TRBV9 and TRBJ2-7 gives the whole variable domain DSGVTQTPKHLITATGQRVTLRCSPRSGDLSVYWYQQSLDQGLQFLIQYYNGEERAKGNILERFSAQQFPDLHSELNLSSLELGDSALYFCASSVGQGYSYEQYFGPGTRLTVT.

This clonotype was seen a handful of times. J is TRBJ2-1 and V is TRBV7-8; 14 bases align to TRBD2. Germline loops: CDR1 SGHVS, CDR2 FQNEAQ. The CDR3 runs 16 residues. V dropped 2 bases and J dropped 9; count of bases not matched to a gene: 6. The CDR3 is CASSLTTSGGAGEQFF. For the CDR3, the DNA is TGTGCCAGCAGCTTAACGACTAGCGGGGGGGCCGGTGAGCAGTTCTTC.

The J gene is TRBJ2-2, the V gene TRBV7-2; TRBD2 matches at 15 bases. The V gene end was trimmed by 2 bases and the J gene end by 0 bases; junction bases not matched to a gene: 16. Germline V CDR1 and CDR2: SGHTA, FQGNSA. This CDR3 spans 23 amino acids. The CDR3 spells CASSLLSPGTSGGKNPNTGELFF. Here the CDR3 DNA reads TGTGCCAGCAGCTTACTTTCACCAGGGACTAGCGGGGGGAAAAATCCGAACACCGGGGAGCTGTTTTTT.

This clonotype has just a few counts. This chain connects TRBV4-1 to TRBJ2-4; 7 bases are a match to TRBD2. The CDR3 totals 17 residues. Unmatched junction bases numbered 11, after V lost 2 bases and J lost 4 bases. CDR1 and CDR2 (germline): MGHRA, YSYEKL. CDR3: CASSQFMGGDIKNIQYF. DNA of the CDR3: TGCGCCAGCAGCCAATTTATGGGGGGGGATATAAAAAACATTCAGTACTTC.

The V and J genes are TRBV7-9 and TRBJ2-1, with D tentatively TRBD2 (5 bases). The germline V and J ends were trimmed by 6 bases and 8 bases, with 20 bases remaining between them. Germline CDR1 and CDR2: SEHNR and FQNEAQ (reference sequence). CDR3 length: 15 amino acids. The CDR3 loop is CASSPRLAWSDEQFF. The CDR3 DNA reads as TGTGCCAGCAGTCCCCGGCTAGCATGGAGCGATGAGCAGTTCTTC.

This clonotype has a count of ten or more. This chain uses TRBV6-5 with TRBJ2-1; 11 nucleotides match TRBD2. Germline V gene data show CDR1 as MNHEY and CDR2 as SVGAGI. The CDR3 runs 18 residues. J gave up 8 bases and V 1 base, and 13 bases lay outside the gene matches. The CDR3 spells CASSYWSMGTSGRDEQFF. The CDR3, as DNA: TGTGCCAGCAGTTACTGGTCGATGGGGACTAGCGGCCGGGATGAGCAGTTCTTC.

Comments on this clonotype: One end of the junction is discordant with germline, which a read error may explain. For the CDR3, the DNA is TGTACCAGCAGTTTAGCGCCCGCGGGGCCGGGTTCGGATGGCTACACCTTC. Translating gives CTSSLAPAGPGSDGYTF. The rearrangement uses TRBV12-3 or TRBV12-4 and TRBJ1-2; D might be TRBD1 (5 bases). The CDR3 spans 17 residues.

This clonotype was observed a few times. The chain uses TRBV9 and TRBJ1-1; D ambiguous. This CDR3 is 12 amino acids long. Trimming took 3 bases from V and 6 from J, leaving 9 bases between them. Per the germline V gene, CDR1 is SGDLS and CDR2 is YYNGEE. CDR3 amino acids: CASSGAYPEAFF. In nucleotides, the CDR3 is TGTGCCAGCAGCGGGGCCTACCCTGAAGCTTTCTTT.

There are a few counts of this clonotype. The chain links TRBV7-2 to TRBJ1-5; no reliable D call. Germline V CDR1 and CDR2: SGHTA, FQGNSA. Trimming pared 1 base from V and 3 bases from J, leaving 10 bases between. This CDR3 region has 15 residues. The CDR3 DNA reads TGTGCCAGCAGCTTAGGGTCGGCAGCCAATCAGCCCCAGCATTTT. This gives the protein CASSLGSAANQPQHF.

This clonotype occurred a few times. The chain employs TRBV18 and TRBJ1-1; a possible D gene is TRBD1 (6 bases). V gave up 3 bases and J gave up 0 bases, with 11 bases separating them. This CDR3 region has 15 residues. From germline, CDR1 is KGHSH and CDR2 LQKENI. CDR3: CASSPNGQLNTEAFF. DNA of the CDR3: TGTGCCAGCTCACCCAACGGACAGTTGAACACTGAAGCTTTCTTT. The full variable domain, its missing parts supplied by reference TRBV18 and TRBJ1-1, is NAGVMQNPRHLVRRRGQEARLRCSPMKGHSHVYWYRQLPEEGLKFMVYLQKENIIDESGMPKERFSAEFPKEGPSILRIQQVVRGDSAAYFCASSPNGQLNTEAFFGQGTRLTVV.